A selection of T cell receptor beta chains follows, all from one sample in a study of blood T cell repertoires in COVID-19. Sequenced by immunoSEQ multiplex PCR; TCRdb stores in-frame clones only, minus some. The sample holds fewer than 120,000 clones; 88% are singletons and the top ten take 3% to 3.5%. Input material: peripheral blood. Receptors originate from a woman aged 50 to 60 with acute or convalescent COVID-19. Both conserved end residues are part of each CDR3. Each record gives: CDR3 protein, CDR3 DNA, V gene, J gene, D gene, clone size. The D gene is left open where the match is weak. Not all rows give a size; the values are once, few, many and, for expanded clones, a class.

CDR3 protein: CASSIEGVYYTF
CDR3 DNA: TGTGCCAGTAGTATAGAAGGGGTCTACTACACCTTC
V gene: TRBV19
J gene: TRBJ1-2
D gene: .
clone size: once

CDR3 protein: CASSHPAGEKLFF
CDR3 DNA: TGTGCCAGCAGTCACCCCGCCGGTGAAAAACTGTTTTTT
V gene: TRBV28
J gene: TRBJ1-4
D gene: .
clone size: .

CDR3 protein: CASSLGQGASNYGYTF
CDR3 DNA: TGTGCCAGTAGTCTCGGACAGGGGGCCTCTAACTATGGCTACACCTTC
V gene: TRBV19
J gene: TRBJ1-2
D gene: TRBD1
clone size: .

CDR3 protein: CASSRAPNVKETQYF
CDR3 DNA: TGTGCCAGCTCACGGGCACCAAACGTGAAAGAGACCCAGTACTTC
V gene: TRBV18
J gene: TRBJ2-5
D gene: .
clone size: .

CDR3 protein: CASSDGDRGYGYTF
CDR3 DNA: TGTGCCAGTAGTGATGGGGACAGGGGCTATGGCTACACCTTC
V gene: TRBV19
J gene: TRBJ1-2
D gene: TRBD1
clone size: .

CDR3 protein: CASSFGQGALGNYGYTF
CDR3 DNA: TGTGCCAGCAGTTTCGGACAGGGGGCATTGGGTAACTATGGCTACACCTTC
V gene: TRBV28
J gene: TRBJ1-2
D gene: TRBD1
clone size: .

CDR3 protein: CASLPPFGTENTGELFF
CDR3 DNA: TGTGCCAGCCTTCCCCCCTTCGGGACAGAGAACACCGGGGAGCTGTTTTTT
V gene: TRBV19
J gene: TRBJ2-2
D gene: TRBD1
clone size: once

CDR3 protein: CASSLGRDEQFF
CDR3 DNA: TGTGCCAGCAGCTTGGGACGGGATGAGCAGTTCTTC
V gene: TRBV5-5
J gene: TRBJ2-1
D gene: .
clone size: .

CDR3 protein: CASSGSTGRNEQYF
CDR3 DNA: TGTGCCAGCAGTGGGTCCACAGGGCGCAACGAGCAGTACTTC
V gene: TRBV6-6
J gene: TRBJ2-7
D gene: .
clone size: .

CDR3 protein: CATSEGTSGSHEQYF
CDR3 DNA: TGTGCCACCAGTGAAGGGACTAGCGGGAGTCACGAGCAGTACTTC
V gene: TRBV24-1
J gene: TRBJ2-7
D gene: TRBD2
clone size: .

CDR3 protein: CATSRERNSGANVLTF
CDR3 DNA: TGTGCCACCAGCAGAGAGCGAAACTCTGGGGCCAACGTCCTGACTTTC
V gene: TRBV15
J gene: TRBJ2-6
D gene: .
clone size: .

CDR3 protein: CATRGLALYEQYF
CDR3 DNA: TGTGCCACCAGAGGACTAGCGCTCTACGAGCAGTACTTC
V gene: TRBV27
J gene: TRBJ2-7
D gene: TRBD2
clone size: .

CDR3 protein: CASNLRADNQPQHF
CDR3 DNA: TGTGCCAGTAACCTGCGGGCAGACAATCAGCCCCAGCATTTT
V gene: TRBV19
J gene: TRBJ1-5
D gene: .
clone size: few

CDR3 protein: CASSLPGVGLGEAFF
CDR3 DNA: TGTGCCAGCAGCTTACCAGGGGTCGGTCTGGGAGAAGCTTTCTTT
V gene: TRBV7-8
J gene: TRBJ1-1
D gene: .
clone size: .

CDR3 protein: CASSLLDRVTYEQYF
CDR3 DNA: TGTGCCAGCAGCTTACTGGACAGGGTTACCTACGAGCAGTACTTC
V gene: TRBV5-6
J gene: TRBJ2-7
D gene: TRBD1
clone size: .

CDR3 protein: CASSSDPRSSYNEQFF
CDR3 DNA: TGTGCCAGCAGCTCAGACCCCCGGAGCTCCTACAATGAGCAGTTCTTC
V gene: TRBV13
J gene: TRBJ2-1
D gene: .
clone size: .

CDR3 protein: CASSPQDRAQGGEQFF
CDR3 DNA: TGCGCCAGCAGCCCCCAGGACAGAGCCCAGGGCGGTGAGCAGTTCTTC
V gene: TRBV4-1
J gene: TRBJ2-1
D gene: .
clone size: .

CDR3 protein: CASSYSGQGAGDTQYF
CDR3 DNA: TGTGCCAGCAGTTATTCGGGACAGGGGGCTGGTGATACGCAGTATTTT
V gene: TRBV6-5
J gene: TRBJ2-3
D gene: TRBD1
clone size: .

CDR3 protein: CSARRQEQFF
CDR3 DNA: TGCAGTGCTAGGAGGCAAGAGCAGTTCTTC
V gene: TRBV20-1
J gene: TRBJ2-1
D gene: .
clone size: .

CDR3 protein: CASRQGTYEQYF
CDR3 DNA: TGTGCCAGCCGACAGGGAACCTACGAGCAGTACTTC
V gene: TRBV28
J gene: TRBJ2-7
D gene: TRBD1
clone size: .

CDR3 protein: CASSLGTGTNSPLHF
CDR3 DNA: TGTGCCAGCAGTTTAGGGACAGGGACGAATTCACCCCTCCACTTT
V gene: TRBV28
J gene: TRBJ1-6
D gene: TRBD1
clone size: .

CDR3 protein: CASSLVAENSYNEQFF
CDR3 DNA: TGTGCCAGCAGCTTAGTGGCGGAGAACTCCTACAATGAGCAGTTCTTC
V gene: TRBV7-2
J gene: TRBJ2-1
D gene: .
clone size: .

CDR3 protein: CATSRARGNYGYTF
CDR3 DNA: TGTGCCACCAGCAGAGCCCGGGGGAACTATGGCTACACCTTC
V gene: TRBV15
J gene: TRBJ1-2
D gene: .
clone size: .

CDR3 protein: CASGGGGRAYGYTF
CDR3 DNA: TGTGCCAGCGGCGGGGGAGGGCGGGCCTATGGCTACACCTTC
V gene: TRBV6-5
J gene: TRBJ1-2
D gene: .
clone size: .

CDR3 protein: CASSEVGTGGFQPQHF
CDR3 DNA: TGTGCCAGCAGTGAAGTCGGGACAGGGGGCTTTCAGCCCCAGCATTTT
V gene: TRBV6-1
J gene: TRBJ1-5
D gene: TRBD1
clone size: .

CDR3 protein: CASSQPGLAGGPRETQYF
CDR3 DNA: TGTGCCAGCAGCCAGCCGGGACTAGCGGGAGGGCCCAGGGAGACCCAGTACTTC
V gene: TRBV3-1/TRBV3-2
J gene: TRBJ2-5
D gene: TRBD2
clone size: .

CDR3 protein: CATSDLTSGRIANTGELFF
CDR3 DNA: TGTGCCACCAGTGATCTCACTAGCGGGAGGATCGCGAACACCGGGGAGCTGTTTTTT
V gene: TRBV24-1
J gene: TRBJ2-2
D gene: TRBD2
clone size: once

CDR3 protein: CASSFLTSGRVADTQYF
CDR3 DNA: TGTGCCAGCAGCTTCCTGACTAGCGGTCGTGTCGCAGATACGCAGTATTTT
V gene: TRBV11-2
J gene: TRBJ2-3
D gene: TRBD2
clone size: few

CDR3 protein: CASSPVSGVVQPQHF
CDR3 DNA: TGTGCCAGCTCACCAGTGTCAGGGGTTGTTCAGCCCCAGCATTTT
V gene: TRBV18
J gene: TRBJ1-5
D gene: .
clone size: .

CDR3 protein: CASSPAPLLAKNIQYF
CDR3 DNA: TGTGCCAGCAGCCCTGCCCCACTTCTAGCCAAAAACATTCAGTACTTC
V gene: TRBV3-1/TRBV3-2
J gene: TRBJ2-4
D gene: .
clone size: once

CDR3 protein: CASSANTGGYQPQHF
CDR3 DNA: TGTGCCAGCAGCGCAAACACAGGGGGCTATCAGCCCCAGCATTTT
V gene: TRBV11-2
J gene: TRBJ1-5
D gene: TRBD1
clone size: .

CDR3 protein: CASSPTGAVGSPLHF
CDR3 DNA: TGTGCCAGCAGCCCGACAGGGGCGGTGGGATCACCCCTCCACTTT
V gene: TRBV16
J gene: TRBJ1-6
D gene: TRBD1
clone size: .

CDR3 protein: CASSPRTGGTEAFF
CDR3 DNA: TGTGCCAGCAGTCCTAGGACAGGAGGCACTGAAGCTTTCTTT
V gene: TRBV28
J gene: TRBJ1-1
D gene: TRBD1
clone size: once

CDR3 protein: CASSSPPGNEQFF
CDR3 DNA: TGTGCCAGCTCTAGCCCACCGGGGAATGAGCAGTTCTTC
V gene: TRBV18
J gene: TRBJ2-1
D gene: .
clone size: .

CDR3 protein: CASSQDPAGNGYTF
CDR3 DNA: TGTGCCAGCAGCCAAGACCCCGCGGGGAATGGCTACACCTTC
V gene: TRBV14
J gene: TRBJ1-2
D gene: .
clone size: .

CDR3 protein: CATSAGNEQFF
CDR3 DNA: TGTGCCACCAGTGCGGGTAATGAGCAGTTCTTC
V gene: TRBV24-1
J gene: TRBJ2-1
D gene: .
clone size: .

CDR3 protein: CSASFRLAGTQETQYF
CDR3 DNA: TGCAGTGCCAGTTTCAGACTAGCGGGGACGCAAGAGACCCAGTACTTC
V gene: TRBV20-1
J gene: TRBJ2-5
D gene: TRBD2
clone size: .

CDR3 protein: CASSTTPPPYEQYF
CDR3 DNA: TGTGCCAGCTCAACTACCCCCCCTCCCTACGAGCAGTACTTC
V gene: TRBV27
J gene: TRBJ2-7
D gene: .
clone size: few

CDR3 protein: CATSRGGFSGELFF
CDR3 DNA: TGTGCCACCTCAAGAGGAGGATTTAGCGGGGAGCTGTTTTTT
V gene: TRBV3-1/TRBV3-2
J gene: TRBJ2-2
D gene: .
clone size: once

CDR3 protein: CASTPIGGEHSNQPQHF
CDR3 DNA: TGTGCCAGTACCCCTATTGGGGGGGAGCATAGCAATCAGCCCCAGCATTTT
V gene: TRBV19
J gene: TRBJ1-5
D gene: .
clone size: .

CDR3 protein: CASSLTGAPYEQYF
CDR3 DNA: TGCGCCAGCAGCTTGACAGGGGCTCCCTACGAGCAGTACTTC
V gene: TRBV5-1
J gene: TRBJ2-7
D gene: TRBD1
clone size: .

CDR3 protein: CASSSTSGSLNEQFF
CDR3 DNA: TGTGCCAGCAGTTCGACCAGCGGGAGTCTGAATGAGCAGTTCTTC
V gene: TRBV28
J gene: TRBJ2-1
D gene: TRBD2
clone size: .

CDR3 protein: CASSFGPGGEQYF
CDR3 DNA: TGTGCCAGCAGCTTTGGACCCGGGGGGGAGCAGTACTTC
V gene: TRBV5-5
J gene: TRBJ2-7
D gene: TRBD2
clone size: .

CDR3 protein: CASSQAGRGEKLFF
CDR3 DNA: TGTGCCAGCAGCCAAGCCGGACGGGGGGAAAAACTGTTTTTT
V gene: TRBV3-1/TRBV3-2
J gene: TRBJ1-4
D gene: .
clone size: many

CDR3 protein: CASSRQGLNTEAFF
CDR3 DNA: TGTGCCAGCAGTAGACAGGGACTGAACACTGAAGCTTTCTTT
V gene: TRBV27
J gene: TRBJ1-1
D gene: TRBD1
clone size: .

CDR3 protein: CASSSPGQGPHNEQFF
CDR3 DNA: TGTGCCAGTAGCTCCCCCGGACAGGGGCCTCACAATGAGCAGTTCTTC
V gene: TRBV19
J gene: TRBJ2-1
D gene: TRBD1
clone size: .

CDR3 protein: CASRGSGGRAADTQYF
CDR3 DNA: TGTGCCAGCAGGGGTAGTGGCGGGAGGGCCGCAGATACGCAGTATTTT
V gene: TRBV13
J gene: TRBJ2-3
D gene: TRBD2
clone size: once

CDR3 protein: CASSVRRTGVAGANVLTF
CDR3 DNA: TGTGCCAGCAGTGTCCGGAGGACAGGGGTGGCGGGGGCCAACGTCCTGACTTTC
V gene: TRBV2
J gene: TRBJ2-6
D gene: TRBD1
clone size: .

CDR3 protein: CASSPGGDLYEQYF
CDR3 DNA: TGTGCCAGCAGCCCCGGGGGGGACCTCTACGAGCAGTACTTC
V gene: TRBV6-6
J gene: TRBJ2-7
D gene: TRBD2
clone size: .

CDR3 protein: CASSFYRGSYEQYF
CDR3 DNA: TGTGCCAGCAGTTTCTACAGGGGCTCCTACGAGCAGTACTTC
V gene: TRBV28
J gene: TRBJ2-7
D gene: TRBD1
clone size: .

CDR3 protein: CASSVKAGAEAFF
CDR3 DNA: TGTGCCAGCAGCGTTAAGGCGGGCGCTGAAGCTTTCTTT
V gene: TRBV13
J gene: TRBJ1-1
D gene: .
clone size: few

CDR3 protein: CASSQGLSPYGYTF
CDR3 DNA: TGTGCCAGCAGCCAAGGTCTCAGTCCCTATGGCTACACCTTC
V gene: TRBV3-1/TRBV3-2
J gene: TRBJ1-2
D gene: .
clone size: .

CDR3 protein: CASSPPNPRGTTDTQYF
CDR3 DNA: TGTGCCAGCTCACCACCGAACCCCAGGGGGACCACAGATACGCAGTATTTT
V gene: TRBV18
J gene: TRBJ2-3
D gene: TRBD1
clone size: .

CDR3 protein: CASSQGSGIGQGAAAKNIQYF
CDR3 DNA: TGTGCCAGCAGCCAAGGAAGCGGTATCGGACAGGGGGCGGCGGCCAAAAACATTCAGTACTTC
V gene: TRBV4-2
J gene: TRBJ2-4
D gene: TRBD1
clone size: .